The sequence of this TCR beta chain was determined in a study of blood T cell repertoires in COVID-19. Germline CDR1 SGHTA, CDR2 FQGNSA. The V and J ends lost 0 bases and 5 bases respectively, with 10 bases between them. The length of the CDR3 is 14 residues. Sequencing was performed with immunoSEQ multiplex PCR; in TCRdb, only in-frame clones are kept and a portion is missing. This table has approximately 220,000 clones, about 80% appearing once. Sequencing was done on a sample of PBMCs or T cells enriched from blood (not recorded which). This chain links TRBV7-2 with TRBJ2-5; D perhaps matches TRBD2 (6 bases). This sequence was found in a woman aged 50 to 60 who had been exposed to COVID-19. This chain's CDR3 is CASSLAGGWETQYF. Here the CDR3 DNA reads TGTGCCAGCAGCTTAGCGGGGGGATGGGAGACCCAGTACTTC.